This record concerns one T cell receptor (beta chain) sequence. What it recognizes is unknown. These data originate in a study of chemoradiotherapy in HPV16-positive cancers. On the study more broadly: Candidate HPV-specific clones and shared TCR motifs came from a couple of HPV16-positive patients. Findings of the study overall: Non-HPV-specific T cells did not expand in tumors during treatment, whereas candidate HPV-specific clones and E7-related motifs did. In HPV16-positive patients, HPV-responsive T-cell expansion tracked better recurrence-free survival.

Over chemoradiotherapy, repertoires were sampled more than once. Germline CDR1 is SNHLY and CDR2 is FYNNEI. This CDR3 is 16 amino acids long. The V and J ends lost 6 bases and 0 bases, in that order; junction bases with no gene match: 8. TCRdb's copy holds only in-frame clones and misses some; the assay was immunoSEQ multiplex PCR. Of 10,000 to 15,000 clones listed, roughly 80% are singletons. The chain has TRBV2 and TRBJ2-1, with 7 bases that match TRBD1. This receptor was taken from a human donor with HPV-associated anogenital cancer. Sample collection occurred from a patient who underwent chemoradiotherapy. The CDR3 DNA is TGTGCCAGCAGCCCAGAGGGGGCCTTCTCCTACAATGAGCAGTTCTTC. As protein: CASSPEGAFSYNEQFF. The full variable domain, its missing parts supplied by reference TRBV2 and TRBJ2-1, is EPEVTQTPSHQVTQMGQEVILRCVPISNHLYFYWYRQILGQKVEFLVSFYNNEISEKSEIFDDQFSVERPDGSNFTLKIRSTKLEDSAMYFCASSPEGAFSYNEQFFGPGTRLTVL.